What follows is one T cell receptor beta chain and its context. The data originate from a study of T cells in localized non-small cell lung cancer. CDR1 LNHDA and CDR2 SQIVND come from the germline V gene (reference sequence). V shed 6 bases and J shed 5 bases, with 13 bases lying between them. The CDR3 runs to 13 residues. The assay was immunoSEQ multiplex PCR, and TCRdb's table has in-frame clones only and misses some. The sample shows about 28,000 clones, approximately 86% of them seen only once. The sample in question was peripheral blood, obtained before any cancer treatment. The clonotype originates from a male donor older than 55 with stage I lung adenocarcinoma. The genes are TRBV19 and TRBJ2-5, with D unresolved. The CDR3 region has the DNA TGTGCCAGTAGGCCTACCGCCGGGGAGACCCAGTACTTC. Translating it yields CASRPTAGETQYF.